Given below is one T cell receptor (beta chain) in context. Its antigen is currently unknown. Germline-derived CDR1 and CDR2 are SEHNR and FQNEAQ (reference sequence). This CDR3 contains 11 residues. V was trimmed by 2 bases and J by 10 bases, leaving 7 bases between them. The sample belongs to a study of T-cell memory formation after mild COVID-19. Broader study findings: Some SARS-CoV-2-responding clones were already detected in memory before infection.

A single record per CDR3 protein comes from TCRdb applying MiXCR to the 5' RACE reads. The profile shows more than 350,000 distinct CDR3 sequences, roughly 15% of them singletons. This receptor was obtained from a man aged 18-30 years who had mild COVID-19 (a few samples of this study predate the infection). Cell type and time point are not known. The chain carries TRBV7-9 and TRBJ2-3; D unclear. The material sequenced was PBMCs or a T cell subset sorted from them (not recorded which). CDR3 sequence (DNA): TGTGCCAGCAGCTTACTCCAGGCGCAGTATTTT. Residues: CASSLLQAQYF.